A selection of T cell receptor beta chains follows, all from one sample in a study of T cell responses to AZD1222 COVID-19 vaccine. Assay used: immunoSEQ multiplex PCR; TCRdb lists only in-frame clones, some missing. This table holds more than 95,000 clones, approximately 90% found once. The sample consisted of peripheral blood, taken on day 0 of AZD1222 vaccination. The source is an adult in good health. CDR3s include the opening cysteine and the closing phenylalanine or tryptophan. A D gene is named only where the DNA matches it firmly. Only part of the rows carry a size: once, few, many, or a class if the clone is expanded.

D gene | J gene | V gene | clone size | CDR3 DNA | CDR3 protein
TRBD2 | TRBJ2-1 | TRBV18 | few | TGTGCCAGCTCACCGGAACTAGCGGGACTTAGGGAGCAGTTCTTC | CASSPELAGLREQFF
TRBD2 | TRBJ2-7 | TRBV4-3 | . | TGCGCCAGCAGCCAAGATCCGGGGGGGGAGCAGTACTTC | CASSQDPGGEQYF
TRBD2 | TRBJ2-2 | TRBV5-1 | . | TGCGCCAGCAGCTGGACGGGAGGAAACACCGGGGAGCTGTTTTTT | CASSWTGGNTGELFF
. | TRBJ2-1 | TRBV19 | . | TGTGCCAGTAGTCCCCAGTCGAGCGGCAGCTCCTACAATGAGCAGTTCTTC | CASSPQSSGSSYNEQFF
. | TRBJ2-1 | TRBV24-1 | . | TGTGCCACCAGTGATCCTCAGGTCCATCTATACAATGAGCAGTTCTTC | CATSDPQVHLYNEQFF
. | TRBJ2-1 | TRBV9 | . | TGTGCCAGCAGCGTAGCTACTCGGGGCAATGAGCAGTTCTTC | CASSVATRGNEQFF
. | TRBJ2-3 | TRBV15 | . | TGTGCCACCAGCCAAGACCCCCGGGACCGTCAGTATTTT | CATSQDPRDRQYF
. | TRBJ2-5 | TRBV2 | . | TGTGCCAGCAGCTCCGGGACCCCGGGGACCCAGTACTTC | CASSSGTPGTQYF
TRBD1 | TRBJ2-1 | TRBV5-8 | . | TGTGCCAGCAGCATCGGACAGGCGGACTACAATGAGCAGTTCTTC | CASSIGQADYNEQFF
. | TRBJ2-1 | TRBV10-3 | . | TGTGCCATCAGTGAGGGGGACGGAAGGAATGAGCAGTTCTTC | CAISEGDGRNEQFF
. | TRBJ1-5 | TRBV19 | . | TGTGCCAGTACCCAGACCTTAAACCGAAATCAGCCCCAGCATTTT | CASTQTLNRNQPQHF
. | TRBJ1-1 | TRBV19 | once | TGTGCCAGTAGTACGACAGTGAACACTGAAGCTTTCTTT | CASSTTVNTEAFF
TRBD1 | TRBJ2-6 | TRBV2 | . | TGTGCCAGCAGACTACCGGGACAGTCCCTAAGGGGGGCCAACGTCCTGACTTTC | CASRLPGQSLRGANVLTF
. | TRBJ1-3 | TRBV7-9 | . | TGTGCCAGCAGCTTAGGCCCAGTCGGCACCATATATTTT | CASSLGPVGTIYF
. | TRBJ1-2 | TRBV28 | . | TGTGCCAGCAGTCCTCCTACAGGCAGCTATGGCTACACCTTC | CASSPPTGSYGYTF
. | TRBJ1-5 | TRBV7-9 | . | TGTGCCAGCAGCTTAGCCTCTGGTAGCATGTGGGAGCCCCAGCATTTT | CASSLASGSMWEPQHF
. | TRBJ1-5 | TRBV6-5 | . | TGTGCCAGCAGTTATGGAGGCAATCAGCCCCAGCATTTT | CASSYGGNQPQHF
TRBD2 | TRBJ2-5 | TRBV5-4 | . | TGTGCCAGCCGGACTAGCGGGGGGGCGGGCCAAGAGACCCAGTACTTC | CASRTSGGAGQETQYF
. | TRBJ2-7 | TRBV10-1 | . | TGCGCCTCCCAAGGGTTCAGGGGTGGGCTCTACGAGCAGTACTTC | CASQGFRGGLYEQYF
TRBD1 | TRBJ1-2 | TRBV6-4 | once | TGTGCCAGCAGTGCACAGGGGTATGGCTACACCTTC | CASSAQGYGYTF
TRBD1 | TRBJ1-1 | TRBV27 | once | TGTGCCAGCAGACACCCCGGACAGGGTCCCGTAAAAGAAGCTTTCTTT | CASRHPGQGPVKEAFF
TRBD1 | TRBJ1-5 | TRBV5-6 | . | TGTGCCAGCAGCGGGGGGACAGGGCTTCAGCCCCAGCATTTT | CASSGGTGLQPQHF
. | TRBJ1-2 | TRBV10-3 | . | TGTGCCATCAGTAGGCCCACCTTGGAGGGCTACACCTTC | CAISRPTLEGYTF
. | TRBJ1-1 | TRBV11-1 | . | TGTGCCAGCAGCTTAGAAATGAACACTGAAGCTTTCTTT | CASSLEMNTEAFF
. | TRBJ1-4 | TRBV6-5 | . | TGTGCCAGCAGTAACCCCACTGAAAAACTGTTTTTT | CASSNPTEKLFF
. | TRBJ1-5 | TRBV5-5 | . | TGTGCCAGCAGCCTACCTCCCGATACGTCCCAGCATTTT | CASSLPPDTSQHF
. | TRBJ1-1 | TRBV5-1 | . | TGCGCCAGCAGCCAGGCGGGGCAGGGAAGCACTGAAGCTTTCTTT | CASSQAGQGSTEAFF
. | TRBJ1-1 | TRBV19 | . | TGTGCCAGTGCCATTGGTTCCAGGGTTATTGAAGCTTTCTTT | CASAIGSRVIEAFF
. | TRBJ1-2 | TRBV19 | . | TGTGCCAGTAGTATCCAGGACTCTACAAGGGATGGCTACACCTTC | CASSIQDSTRDGYTF
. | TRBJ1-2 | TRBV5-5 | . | TGTGCCAGCAGCTTGGGGCTGAACTATGGCTACACCTTC | CASSLGLNYGYTF
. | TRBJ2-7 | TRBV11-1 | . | TGTGCCAGCAGCCAAATAGGACAGACCTACGAGCAGTACTTC | CASSQIGQTYEQYF
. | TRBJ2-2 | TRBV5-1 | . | TGCGCCAGCAGCTTGGCGGGTAGTAGTGTATCCACCGGGGAGCTGTTTTTT | CASSLAGSSVSTGELFF
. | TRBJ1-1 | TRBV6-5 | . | TGTGCCAGCAGTTCCCCCTCAGGGGCTCGGACTGAAGCTTTCTTT | CASSSPSGARTEAFF